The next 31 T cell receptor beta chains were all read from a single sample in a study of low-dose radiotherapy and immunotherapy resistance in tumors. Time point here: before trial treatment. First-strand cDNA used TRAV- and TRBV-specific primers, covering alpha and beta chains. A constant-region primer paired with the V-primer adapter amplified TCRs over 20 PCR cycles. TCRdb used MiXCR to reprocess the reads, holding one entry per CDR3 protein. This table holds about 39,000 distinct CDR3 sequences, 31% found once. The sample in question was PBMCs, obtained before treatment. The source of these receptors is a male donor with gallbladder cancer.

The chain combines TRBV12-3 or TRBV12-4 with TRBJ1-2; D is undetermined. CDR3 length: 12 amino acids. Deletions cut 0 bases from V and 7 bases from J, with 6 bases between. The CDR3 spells CASSLAQAGYTF. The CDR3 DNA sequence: TGTGCCAGCAGTTTAGCCCAGGCTGGCTACACCTTC.

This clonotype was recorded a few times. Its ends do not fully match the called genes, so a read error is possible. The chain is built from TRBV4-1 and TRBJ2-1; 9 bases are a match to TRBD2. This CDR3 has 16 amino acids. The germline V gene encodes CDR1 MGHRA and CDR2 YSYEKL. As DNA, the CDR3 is TGTGCCAGCACACCGGTTGGGCGGGGGGGGAACAATGAGCAGTTCTTC. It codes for CASTPVGRGGNNEQFF.

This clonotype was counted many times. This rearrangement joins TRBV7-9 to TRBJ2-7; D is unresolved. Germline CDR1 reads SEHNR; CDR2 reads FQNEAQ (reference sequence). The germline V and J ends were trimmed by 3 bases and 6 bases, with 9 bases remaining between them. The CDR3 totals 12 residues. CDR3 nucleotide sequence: TGTGCCAGCAGCTTGAGGACGGGCGAGCAGTACTTC. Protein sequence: CASSLRTGEQYF.

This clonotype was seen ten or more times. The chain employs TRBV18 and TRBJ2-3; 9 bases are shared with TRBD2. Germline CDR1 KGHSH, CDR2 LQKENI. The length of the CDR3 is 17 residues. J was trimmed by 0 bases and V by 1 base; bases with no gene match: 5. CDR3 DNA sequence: TGTGCCAGCTCACCACGGGCTAGCGGGGCAAGCACAGATACGCAGTATTTT. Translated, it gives CASSPRASGASTDTQYF.

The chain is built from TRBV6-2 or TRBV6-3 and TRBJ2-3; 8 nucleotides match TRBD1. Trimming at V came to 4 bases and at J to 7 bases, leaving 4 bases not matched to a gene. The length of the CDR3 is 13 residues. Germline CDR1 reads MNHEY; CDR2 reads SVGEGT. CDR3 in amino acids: CASSSDRGNTQYF. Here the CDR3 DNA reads TGTGCCAGCAGTTCCGACAGGGGCAATACGCAGTATTTT.

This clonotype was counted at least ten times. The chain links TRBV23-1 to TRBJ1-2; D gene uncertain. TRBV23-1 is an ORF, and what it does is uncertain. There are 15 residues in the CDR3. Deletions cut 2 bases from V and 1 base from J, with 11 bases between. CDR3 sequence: CASSQGESYNYGYTF. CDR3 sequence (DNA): TGCGCCAGCAGTCAAGGGGAGAGCTATAACTATGGCTACACCTTC.

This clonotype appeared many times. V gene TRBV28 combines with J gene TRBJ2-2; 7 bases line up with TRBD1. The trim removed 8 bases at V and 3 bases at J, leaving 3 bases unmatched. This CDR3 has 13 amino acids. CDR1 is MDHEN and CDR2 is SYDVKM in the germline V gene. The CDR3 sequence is CASFQGDTGELFF. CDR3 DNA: TGTGCCAGCTTCCAGGGGGACACCGGGGAGCTGTTTTTT.

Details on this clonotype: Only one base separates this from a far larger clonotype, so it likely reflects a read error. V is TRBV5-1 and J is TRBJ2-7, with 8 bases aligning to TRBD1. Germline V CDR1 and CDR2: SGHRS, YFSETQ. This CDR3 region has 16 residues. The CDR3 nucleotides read TGTGCCAGCAGCTTCGTATCAGGACAGGGTCCCTACGAGCAGTACTTC. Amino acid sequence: CASSFVSGQGPYEQYF.

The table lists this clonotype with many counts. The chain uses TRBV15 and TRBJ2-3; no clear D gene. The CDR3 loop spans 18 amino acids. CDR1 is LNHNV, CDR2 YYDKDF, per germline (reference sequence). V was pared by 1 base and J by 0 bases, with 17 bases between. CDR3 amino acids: CATSRALRTTLSTDTQYF. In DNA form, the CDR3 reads TGTGCCACCAGCAGAGCCCTACGGACGACACTTAGCACAGATACGCAGTATTTT.

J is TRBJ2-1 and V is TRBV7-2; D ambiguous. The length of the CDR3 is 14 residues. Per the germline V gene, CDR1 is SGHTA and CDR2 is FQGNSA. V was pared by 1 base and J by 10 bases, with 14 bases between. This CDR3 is CASSLGAGYPEQFF. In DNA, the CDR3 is TGTGCCAGCAGCTTAGGCGCTGGATACCCGGAGCAGTTCTTC.

The CDR3 DNA reads TGTGCCAGCAGTGAAGCGGGGATCTCCTACAATGAGCAGTTCTTC. Its translation is CASSEAGISYNEQFF. J is TRBJ2-1 and V is TRBV13; 7 bases align to TRBD2. V shed 6 bases and J 0 bases; nucleotides not matched to a gene: 5. CDR3 length: 15 residues. The germline gives CDR1 PRHDT, CDR2 FYEKMQ (reference sequence).

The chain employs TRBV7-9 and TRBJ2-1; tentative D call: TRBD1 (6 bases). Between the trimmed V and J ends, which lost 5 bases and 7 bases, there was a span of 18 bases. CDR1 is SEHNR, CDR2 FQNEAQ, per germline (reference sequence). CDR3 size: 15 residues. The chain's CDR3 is CASSRGVGARNEQFF. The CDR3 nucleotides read TGTGCCAGCAGCCGAGGGGTGGGGGCGAGAAATGAGCAGTTCTTC.

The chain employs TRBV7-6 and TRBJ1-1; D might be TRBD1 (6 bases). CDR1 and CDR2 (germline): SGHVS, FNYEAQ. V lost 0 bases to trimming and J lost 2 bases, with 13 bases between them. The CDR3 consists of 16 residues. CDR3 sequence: CASSLAGAGFNTEAFF. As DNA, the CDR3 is TGTGCCAGCAGCTTAGCGGGGGCAGGGTTCAACACTGAAGCTTTCTTT.

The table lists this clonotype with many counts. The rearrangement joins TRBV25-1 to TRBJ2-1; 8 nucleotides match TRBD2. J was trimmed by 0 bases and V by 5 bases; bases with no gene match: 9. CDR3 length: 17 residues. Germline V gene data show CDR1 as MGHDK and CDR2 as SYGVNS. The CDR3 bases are TGTGCCAGCAGTAAAGACCCCGCGGGGGGCTCCTACAATGAGCAGTTCTTC. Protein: CASSKDPAGGSYNEQFF.

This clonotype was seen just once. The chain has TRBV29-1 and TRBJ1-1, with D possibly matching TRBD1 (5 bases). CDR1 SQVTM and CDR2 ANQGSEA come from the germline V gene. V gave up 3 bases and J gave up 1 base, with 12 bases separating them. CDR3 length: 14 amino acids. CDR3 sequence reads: CSVDMRGANTEAFF. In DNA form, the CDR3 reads TGCAGCGTTGACATGAGGGGTGCGAACACTGAAGCTTTCTTT.

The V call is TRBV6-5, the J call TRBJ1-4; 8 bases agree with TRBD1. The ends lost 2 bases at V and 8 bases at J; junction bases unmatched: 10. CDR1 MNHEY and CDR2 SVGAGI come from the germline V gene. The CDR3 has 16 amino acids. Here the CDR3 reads CASSYGLGQAPEKLFF. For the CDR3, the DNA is TGTGCCAGCAGTTACGGGTTGGGACAGGCCCCCGAAAAACTGTTTTTT.

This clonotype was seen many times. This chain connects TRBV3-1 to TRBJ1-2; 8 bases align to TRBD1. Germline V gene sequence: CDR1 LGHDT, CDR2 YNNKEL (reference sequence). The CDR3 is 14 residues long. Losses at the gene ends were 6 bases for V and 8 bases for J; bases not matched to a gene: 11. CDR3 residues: CASRAPGTGSGYTF. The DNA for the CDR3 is TGTGCCAGCAGGGCCCCCGGGACAGGAAGCGGCTACACCTTC.

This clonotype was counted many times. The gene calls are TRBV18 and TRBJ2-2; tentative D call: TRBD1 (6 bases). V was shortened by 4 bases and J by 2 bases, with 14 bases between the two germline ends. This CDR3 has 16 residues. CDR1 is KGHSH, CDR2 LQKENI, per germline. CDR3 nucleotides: TGTGCCAGCTCACTAATGACAGGAGGAAACACCGGGGAGCTGTTTTTT. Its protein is CASSLMTGGNTGELFF.

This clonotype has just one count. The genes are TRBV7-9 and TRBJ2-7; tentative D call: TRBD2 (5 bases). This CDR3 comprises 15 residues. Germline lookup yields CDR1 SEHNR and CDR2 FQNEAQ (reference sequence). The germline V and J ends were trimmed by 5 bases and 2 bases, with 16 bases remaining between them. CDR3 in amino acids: CASSRQSGSTYEQYF. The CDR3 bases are TGTGCCAGCAGCCGCCAGTCGGGAAGTACCTACGAGCAGTACTTC.

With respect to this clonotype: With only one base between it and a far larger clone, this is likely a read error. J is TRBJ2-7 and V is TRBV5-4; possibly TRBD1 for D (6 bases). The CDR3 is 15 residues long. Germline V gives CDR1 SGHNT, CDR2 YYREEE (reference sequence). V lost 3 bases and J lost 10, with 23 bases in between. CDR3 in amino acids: CASSSSGQKQEIQYF. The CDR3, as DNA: TGTGCCAGCAGCTCGAGCGGACAGAAACAAGAGATCCAGTACTTC.

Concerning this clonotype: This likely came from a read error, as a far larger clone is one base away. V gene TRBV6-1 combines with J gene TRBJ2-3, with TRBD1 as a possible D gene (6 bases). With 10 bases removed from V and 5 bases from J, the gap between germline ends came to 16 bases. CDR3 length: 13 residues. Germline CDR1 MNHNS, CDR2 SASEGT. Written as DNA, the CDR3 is TGTGCCATCATGGCAGGGGCAGGAGATACGCAGTATTTT. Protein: CAIMAGAGDTQYF.

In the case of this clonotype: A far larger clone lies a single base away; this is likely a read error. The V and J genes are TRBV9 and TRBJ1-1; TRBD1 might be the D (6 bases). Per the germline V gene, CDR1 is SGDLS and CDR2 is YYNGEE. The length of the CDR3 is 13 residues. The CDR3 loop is CARSQDGGWGAFF. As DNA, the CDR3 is TGTGCCCGCAGCCAAGACGGGGGCTGGGGAGCTTTCTTT.

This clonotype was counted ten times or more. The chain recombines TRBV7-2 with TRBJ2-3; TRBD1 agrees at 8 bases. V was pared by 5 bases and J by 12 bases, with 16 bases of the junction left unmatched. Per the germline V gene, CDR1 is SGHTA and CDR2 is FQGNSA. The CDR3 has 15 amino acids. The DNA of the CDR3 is TGTGCCAGCAGCCAGGGGTCGTTTCAGGGGGCATTTCAGTATTTT. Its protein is CASSQGSFQGAFQYF. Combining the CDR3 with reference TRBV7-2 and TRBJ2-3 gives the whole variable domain GAGVSQSPSNKVTEKGKDVELRCDPISGHTALYWYRQSLGQGLEFLIYFQGNSAPDKSGLPSDRFSAERTGGSVSTLTIQRTQQEDSAVYLCASSQGSFQGAFQYFGPGTRLTVL.

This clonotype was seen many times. The CDR3 loop is CASSLDGAADTQYF. The CDR3 DNA is TGTGCCAGCAGCTTAGATGGGGCGGCAGATACGCAGTATTTT. The chain is built from TRBV11-2 and TRBJ2-3, with D possibly matching TRBD1 (5 bases). Germline V lookup: CDR1 SGHAT, CDR2 FQNNGV. CDR3 length equals 14 residues. V was pared by 0 bases and J by 4 bases, with 8 bases between. Complete variable domain (other parts from reference TRBV11-2 and TRBJ2-3): EAGVAQSPRYKIIEKRQSVAFWCNPISGHATLYWYQQILGQGPKLLIQFQNNGVVDDSQLPKDRFSAERLKGVDSTLKIQPAKLEDSAVYLCASSLDGAADTQYFGPGTRLTVL.

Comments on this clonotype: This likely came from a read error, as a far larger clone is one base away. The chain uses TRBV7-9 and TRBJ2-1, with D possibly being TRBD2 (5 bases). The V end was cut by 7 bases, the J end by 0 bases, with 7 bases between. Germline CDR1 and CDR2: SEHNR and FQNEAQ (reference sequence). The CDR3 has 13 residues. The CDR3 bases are TGTGCCAGCAAACTAGTCTCCTACAATGAGCAGTTCTTC. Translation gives CASKLVSYNEQFF.

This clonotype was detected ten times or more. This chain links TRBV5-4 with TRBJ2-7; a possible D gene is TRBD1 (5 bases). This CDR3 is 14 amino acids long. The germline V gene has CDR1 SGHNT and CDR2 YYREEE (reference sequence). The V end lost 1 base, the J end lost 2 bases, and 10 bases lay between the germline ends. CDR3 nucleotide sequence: TGTGCCAGCAGCTTGAGGGGCAAGCCCTACGAGCAGTACTTC. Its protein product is CASSLRGKPYEQYF.

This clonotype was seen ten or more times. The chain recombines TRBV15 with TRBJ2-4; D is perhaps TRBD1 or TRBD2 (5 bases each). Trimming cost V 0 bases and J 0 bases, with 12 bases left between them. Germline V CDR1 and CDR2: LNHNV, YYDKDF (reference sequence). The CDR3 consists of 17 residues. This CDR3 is CATSRDEGYLAKNIQYF. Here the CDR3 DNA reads TGTGCCACCAGCAGAGATGAGGGGTACCTAGCCAAAAACATTCAGTACTTC.

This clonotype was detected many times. CDR3 residues: CASSLMRQGDSPLHF. As DNA, the CDR3 is TGTGCCAGCAGCTTAATGAGACAGGGGGATTCACCCCTCCACTTT. The genes are TRBV7-6 and TRBJ1-6, with TRBD1 identical over 9 bases. Germline-derived CDR1 and CDR2 are SGHVS and FNYEAQ. J lost 8 bases, V lost 2 bases, and 4 bases had no gene match. The CDR3 runs 15 residues.

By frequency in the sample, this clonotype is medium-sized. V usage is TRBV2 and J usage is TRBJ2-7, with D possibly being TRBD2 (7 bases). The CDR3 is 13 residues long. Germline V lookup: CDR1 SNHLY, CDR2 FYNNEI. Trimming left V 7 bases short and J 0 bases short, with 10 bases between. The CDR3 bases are TGTGCCAGCAACGGGGGGCCCTCCTACGAGCAGTACTTC. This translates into CASNGGPSYEQYF.

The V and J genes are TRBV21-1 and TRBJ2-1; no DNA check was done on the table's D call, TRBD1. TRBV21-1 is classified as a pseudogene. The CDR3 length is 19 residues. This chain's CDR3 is CASSKPRSLTGPEGNEQFF. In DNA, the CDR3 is TGTGCCAGCAGCAAACCTCGAAGTCTGACAGGTCCGGAGGGCAATGAGCAGTTCTTC.

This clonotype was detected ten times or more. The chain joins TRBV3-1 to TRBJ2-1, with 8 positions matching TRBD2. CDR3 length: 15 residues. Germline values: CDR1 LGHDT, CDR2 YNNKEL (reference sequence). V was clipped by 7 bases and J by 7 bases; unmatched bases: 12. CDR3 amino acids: CASTRGGGSLNEQFF. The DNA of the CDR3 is TGTGCCAGCACCCGGGGCGGGGGGTCCTTAAATGAGCAGTTCTTC.